One and the same sample provided the 4 T cell receptor beta chains below, sequenced in a study of cytomegalovirus exposure and HLA in healthy donors. Profiling relied on immunoSEQ multiplex PCR, and the TCRdb table lists in-frame clones only, not all of them. The profile shows 140,000 or so clones, over 80% of them singletons. The specimen sequenced was PBMCs. These TCRs come from a young man in good health and CMV-seropositive.

The CDR3 DNA reads TGTGCCAGCAGTTACATGGGACAAAACCACTATGGCTACACCTTC. It translates to CASSYMGQNHYGYTF. The chain carries TRBV6-5 and TRBJ1-2; TRBD1 might be the D (6 bases). Trimming shortened V by 2 bases and J by 3 bases, and 13 bases separated the two germline ends. This CDR3 spans 15 amino acids. Germline V gene sequence: CDR1 MNHEY, CDR2 SVGAGI.

The count of this clone is one. The V gene is TRBV2, the J gene TRBJ2-2, with a tentative D call TRBD1 (5 bases). Germline V gene lookup returns CDR1 SNHLY and CDR2 FYNNEI. The CDR3 consists of 13 residues. V lost 4 bases to trimming and J lost 4 bases, with 7 bases between them. The CDR3 reads CASSGTPTGELFF. CDR3 nucleotide sequence: TGTGCCAGCAGTGGGACACCCACCGGGGAGCTGTTTTTT.

CDR3 sequence: CASSPRTGRIAFF. The CDR3 bases are TGTGCCAGCAGCCCTCGGACAGGGAGGATAGCTTTCTTT. V is TRBV9 and J is TRBJ1-1; 8 positions agree with TRBD1. Looked up from germline, CDR1 is SGDLS and CDR2 is YYNGEE. Trimming removed 4 bases from V and 10 bases from J; junction bases left unmatched: 9. This CDR3 is 13 amino acids long.

To note about this clone: Germline is not matched at one junction end, which may reflect a read error. The rearrangement joins TRBV5-1 to TRBJ2-5, with D possibly TRBD1 on 5 matching bases. This CDR3 has 17 amino acids. Germline CDR1 is SGHRS and CDR2 is YFSETQ. The DNA for the CDR3 is TGCGCCAGCAGCTCTGTCCTACATGCAGGGAACCAGGAGACCCAGTACTTC. Its protein product is CASSSVLHAGNQETQYF.